The subject of this entry is one TCR beta chain. What it binds is not known. PCR primers comprised 60 Vbeta and 13 Jbeta primers. The repertoire was sequenced with immunoSEQ multiplex PCR; TCRdb's copy has only in-frame clones and lacks some. The sample holds more than 40,000 clones, roughly 51% seen once. This record comes from a study of cytomegalovirus exposure and HLA in healthy donors. Study-wide results and limits: In vitro testing confirmed three CMV-associated chains as specific for CMV antigens.

This CDR3 comprises 14 residues. Germline CDR1 reads SGDLS; CDR2 reads YYNGEE. Trimming left V 0 bases short and J 4 bases short, with 10 bases between. The sample taken for sequencing was PBMCs. The chain couples TRBV9 to TRBJ2-5; tentatively, D is TRBD1 (6 bases). The sequence derives from a man in his sixties in good health and CMV-seronegative. CDR3: CASSVVGGGETQYF. As DNA, the CDR3 is TGTGCCAGCAGCGTAGTTGGGGGCGGAGAGACCCAGTACTTC.